These 18 T cell receptor beta chains originate from one sample sequenced in a study of shared clonotypes between healthy human individuals (dated by TCRdb to about 2020). The library relied on the immunoSEQ multiplex PCR assay. As stored in TCRdb, this immuneACCESS dataset retains in-frame rearrangements with V and J assigned. A fraction of the clones does not appear; measured against another copy, unresolved V genes explain less than half of the discrepancy, and the remainder lacks a known reason. Counted in this sample were approximately 2.3 million clones; 93% of them appeared once. The biggest ten clones account for under 0.45% of the sample. Sequences were obtained from naive CD4+ T cells from PBMCs. In the paper's terms, the cell subset or site label means: CD45RA+ positively selected. These receptors originate from a man aged 18 to 30 in good health. Some clones in this sample may be carry-over from other donors' samples.

This chain links TRBV4-3 with TRBJ2-7; D possibly matches TRBD1 or TRBD2 (5 bases each). Trimming took off 1 base at V and 1 base at J, with 17 bases between the two ends. This CDR3 comprises 17 residues. Germline lookup yields CDR1 LGHNA and CDR2 YSLEER. CDR3 in amino acids: CASSQGIPGPLSYEQYF. As DNA, the CDR3 is TGCGCCAGCAGCCAAGGTATCCCGGGGCCTCTTTCCTACGAGCAGTACTTC.

V and J are TRBV19 and TRBJ1-5; weak D call: TRBD1 (6 bases). Trimming took off 1 base at V and 3 bases at J, with 10 bases between the two ends. Germline loops: CDR1 LNHDA, CDR2 SQIVND (reference sequence). The CDR3 totals 15 residues. CDR3 in DNA: TGTGCCAGTAGTATAGCGAGGGGGTTCAATCAGCCCCAGCATTTT. Encoded protein: CASSIARGFNQPQHF. Using reference TRBV19 and TRBJ1-5 for the parts outside the CDR3, the full variable domain is DGGITQSPKYLFRKEGQNVTLSCEQNLNHDAMYWYRQDPGQGLRLIYYSQIVNDFQKGDIAEGYSVSREKKESFPLTVTSAQKNPTAFYLCASSIARGFNQPQHFGDGTRLSIL.

This clone was seen only once. Other DNA sequences in this specimen translate into the identical CDR3. The chain recombines TRBV7-3 with TRBJ1-1, with 7 bases lining up with TRBD1. The trim removed 5 bases at V and 2 bases at J, leaving 2 bases unmatched. CDR3 length equals 13 residues. CDR1 and CDR2 (germline): SGHTA, FQGTGA. CDR3 DNA sequence: TGTGCCAGCAGCCGACAGGGAAACACTGAAGCTTTCTTT. Translation: CASSRQGNTEAFF.

The chain uses TRBV19 and TRBJ2-5, with TRBD2 identical over 7 bases. V lost 1 base and J lost 10; bases outside the gene matches: 9. The CDR3 extends over 14 amino acids. Germline V lookup: CDR1 LNHDA, CDR2 SQIVND (reference sequence). CDR3: CASSIGRVGGSQYF. CDR3 nucleotide sequence: TGTGCCAGTAGTATAGGTCGGGTGGGAGGGAGCCAGTACTTC.

J is TRBJ2-1 and V is TRBV25-1; the match to TRBD2 covers 13 bases. The germline V gene has CDR1 MGHDK and CDR2 SYGVNS. The V gene end was trimmed by 1 base and the J gene end by 3 bases; junction bases not matched to a gene: 6. The length of the CDR3 is 18 residues. Here the CDR3 reads CASSEWGGLAGVYNEQFF. CDR3 DNA: TGTGCCAGCAGTGAATGGGGAGGACTAGCGGGAGTCTACAATGAGCAGTTCTTC.

This clone has only one observation. The rearrangement uses TRBV5-6 and TRBJ2-2; 8 bases agree with TRBD2. Germline V gene sequence: CDR1 SGHDT, CDR2 YYEEEE. CDR3 length equals 15 residues. V lost 3 bases, J lost 6 bases, and 7 bases stayed unmatched. CDR3 sequence reads: CASSYVNGRAGELFF. The CDR3, as DNA: TGTGCCAGCAGCTACGTGAACGGGAGGGCCGGGGAGCTGTTTTTT.

This chain connects TRBV6-1 to TRBJ2-5; 7 nucleotides match TRBD2. The CDR3 runs 15 residues. Germline V gene data show CDR1 as MNHNS and CDR2 as SASEGT. Trimming cost V 0 bases and J 5 bases; bases outside gene matches: 6. CDR3 coding DNA: TGTGCCAGCAGTGAAGCGGGCAGCGGGAAGGAGACCCAGTACTTC. It yields the protein CASSEAGSGKETQYF.

The chain couples TRBV5-6 to TRBJ2-1, with TRBD1 identical over 7 bases. The CDR3 consists of 13 residues. V lost 0 bases and J lost 9; bases outside the gene matches: 3. CDR1 SGHDT and CDR2 YYEEEE come from the germline V gene. The CDR3 coding sequence is TGTGCCAGCAGCTTGGTAGGGGGCAGTGAGCAGTTCTTC. As protein: CASSLVGGSEQFF.

The J gene is TRBJ2-5, the V gene TRBV27, with 7 bases identical to TRBD1. Germline lookup yields CDR1 MNHEY and CDR2 SMNVEV (reference sequence). Losses at the gene ends were 5 bases for V and 4 bases for J; bases not matched to a gene: 7. The CDR3 has 14 residues. The CDR3 nucleotides are TGTGCCAGCAGTACAAAGACAGGGTCAGAGACCCAGTACTTC. It encodes CASSTKTGSETQYF.

The rearrangement links TRBV11-3 to TRBJ1-4; D is undetermined. V lost 0 bases and J lost 11, with 10 bases in between. Germline CDR1 reads SGHNT; CDR2 reads YENEEA. This CDR3 has 13 residues. CDR3 DNA: TGTGCCAGCAGCTTAGACGGCGGCGGGAAACTGTTTTTT. Translating gives CASSLDGGGKLFF.

V and J are TRBV6-5 and TRBJ1-1; TRBD1 matches at 8 bases. The junction had 5 bases not matched to a gene; V was cut back by 7 bases and J by 1 base. The CDR3 has 14 residues. CDR1 MNHEY and CDR2 SVGAGI come from the germline V gene. The chain's CDR3 is CASKWGQANTEAFF. CDR3 DNA: TGTGCCAGCAAATGGGGACAGGCGAACACTGAAGCTTTCTTT.

The V call is TRBV19, the J call TRBJ1-1; possible D gene TRBD1, 5 bases. This CDR3 has 15 amino acids. With 2 bases removed from V and 1 base from J, the gap between germline ends came to 11 bases. The germline CDR1 and CDR2 sequences are LNHDA and SQIVND (reference sequence). CDR3 DNA: TGTGCCAGTAGTATACAGGGTGGGAGGAACACTGAAGCTTTCTTT. Protein: CASSIQGGRNTEAFF.

V and J are TRBV27 and TRBJ2-7, with 8 bases identical to TRBD1. CDR3 size: 15 residues. Trimming took 2 bases from V and 4 from J; bases not matched to a gene: 7. Germline CDR1 is MNHEY and CDR2 is SMNVEV (reference sequence). The CDR3 DNA is TGTGCCAGCAGTTTACGCGGGACAGGAGAATACGAGCAGTACTTC. Protein: CASSLRGTGEYEQYF.

This clone was observed once. The chain has TRBV7-3 and TRBJ2-1, with 8 bases identical to TRBD1. Germline V lookup: CDR1 SGHTA, CDR2 FQGTGA. The CDR3 has 16 residues. The V gene end was trimmed by 5 bases and the J gene end by 2 bases; junction bases not matched to a gene: 8. CDR3 protein: CASSSRTGFTYNEQFF. The DNA for the CDR3 is TGTGCCAGCAGCAGTCGGACAGGGTTTACCTACAATGAGCAGTTCTTC.

V usage is TRBV6-1 and J usage is TRBJ1-1; D is possibly TRBD1 (6 bases). The CDR3 covers 14 residues. V lost 2 bases and J lost 1, with 8 bases in between. CDR1 and CDR2 (germline): MNHNS, SASEGT. The CDR3 DNA follows: TGTGCCAGCAGTGAAAACAGGGCGAACACTGAAGCTTTCTTT. Protein product: CASSENRANTEAFF.

Comment on this clone: Other nucleotide sequences in the sample specify the same CDR3. The V and J genes are TRBV5-1 and TRBJ1-1; D unresolved. V was trimmed by 1 base and J by 3 bases, leaving 10 bases between them. Germline CDR1 and CDR2: SGHRS and YFSETQ. CDR3 size: 14 residues. As DNA, the CDR3 is TGCGCCAGCAGCTTGAACCCTGGGGACACTGAAGCTTTCTTT. It codes for CASSLNPGDTEAFF.

With respect to this clone: Other nucleotide sequences in the sample specify the same CDR3. The rearrangement links TRBV7-3 to TRBJ2-7; D not resolved. Germline V CDR1 and CDR2: SGHTA, FQGTGA. V was cut by 1 base and J by 3 bases, with 7 bases left in between. This CDR3 is 13 amino acids long. In DNA, the CDR3 is TGTGCCAGCAGCTTAAATCCCGGCTACGAGCAGTACTTC. Its protein is CASSLNPGYEQYF. The full variable domain, rest sourced from reference TRBV7-3 and TRBJ2-7, is GAGVSQTPSNKVTEKGKYVELRCDPISGHTALYWYRQSLGQGPEFLIYFQGTGAADDSGLPNDRFFAVRPEGSVSTLKIQRTERGDSAVYLCASSLNPGYEQYFGPGTRLTVT.

The chain joins TRBV9 to TRBJ2-1; D not certain. The CDR3 loop spans 14 amino acids. The germline V gene encodes CDR1 SGDLS and CDR2 YYNGEE. Trimming shortened V by 4 bases and J by 5 bases, and 13 bases separated the two germline ends. CDR3 sequence (DNA): TGTGCCAGCAGCCTTGCCCCGCTTGACAATGAGCAGTTCTTC. Its protein is CASSLAPLDNEQFF.